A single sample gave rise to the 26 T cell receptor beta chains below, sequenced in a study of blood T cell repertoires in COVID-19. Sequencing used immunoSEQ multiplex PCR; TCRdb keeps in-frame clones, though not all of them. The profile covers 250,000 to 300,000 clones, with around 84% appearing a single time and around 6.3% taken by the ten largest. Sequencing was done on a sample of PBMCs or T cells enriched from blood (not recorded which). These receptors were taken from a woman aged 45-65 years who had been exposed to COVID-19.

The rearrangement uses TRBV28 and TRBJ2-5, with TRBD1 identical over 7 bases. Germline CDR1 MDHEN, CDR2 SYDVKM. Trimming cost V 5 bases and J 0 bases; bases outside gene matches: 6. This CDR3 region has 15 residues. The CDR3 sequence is CASSPGTAYQETQYF. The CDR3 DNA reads TGTGCCAGCAGTCCCGGGACAGCATACCAAGAGACCCAGTACTTC.

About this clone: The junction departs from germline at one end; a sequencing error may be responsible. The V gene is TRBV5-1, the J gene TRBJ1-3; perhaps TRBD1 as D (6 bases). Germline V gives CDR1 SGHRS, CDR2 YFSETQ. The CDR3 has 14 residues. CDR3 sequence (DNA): TGCGCCAGCACCTTGGGGGGGCTACGAAACACCATATATTTT. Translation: CASTLGGLRNTIYF.

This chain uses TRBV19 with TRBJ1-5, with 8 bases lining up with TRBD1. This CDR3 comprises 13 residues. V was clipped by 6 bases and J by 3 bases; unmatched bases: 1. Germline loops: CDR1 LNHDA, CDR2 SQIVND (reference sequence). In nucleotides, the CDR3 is TGTGCCAGTAGGGGACAGGTCAATCAGCCCCAGCATTTT. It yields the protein CASRGQVNQPQHF.

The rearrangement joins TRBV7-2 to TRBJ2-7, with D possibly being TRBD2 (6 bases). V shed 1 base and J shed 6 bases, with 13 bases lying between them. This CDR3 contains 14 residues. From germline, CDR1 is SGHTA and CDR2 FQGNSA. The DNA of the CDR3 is TGTGCCAGCAGCTTAGGCCCAGGGAGGCTCGAGCAGTACTTC. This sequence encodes CASSLGPGRLEQYF. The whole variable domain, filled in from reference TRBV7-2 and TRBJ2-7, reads GAGVSQSPSNKVTEKGKDVELRCDPISGHTALYWYRQSLGQGLEFLIYFQGNSAPDKSGLPSDRFSAERTGGSVSTLTIQRTQQEDSAVYLCASSLGPGRLEQYFGPGTRLTVT.

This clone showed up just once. The CDR3 sequence is CASSLEWGEVAFF. In DNA form, the CDR3 reads TGTGCCAGCAGCTTAGAATGGGGGGAAGTAGCTTTCTTT. The chain recombines TRBV11-2 with TRBJ1-1, with D possibly being TRBD1 (5 bases). Germline CDR1 and CDR2: SGHAT and FQNNGV. This CDR3 comprises 13 residues. Trimming shortened V by 0 bases and J by 10 bases, and 12 bases separated the two germline ends. The full variable domain, completed using reference TRBV11-2 and TRBJ1-1, is EAGVAQSPRYKIIEKRQSVAFWCNPISGHATLYWYQQILGQGPKLLIQFQNNGVVDDSQLPKDRFSAERLKGVDSTLKIQPAKLEDSAVYLCASSLEWGEVAFFGQGTRLTVV.

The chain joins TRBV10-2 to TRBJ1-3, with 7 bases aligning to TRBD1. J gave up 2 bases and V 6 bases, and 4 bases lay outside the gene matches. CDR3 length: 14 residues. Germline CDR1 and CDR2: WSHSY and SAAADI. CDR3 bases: TGCGCCAGCAGCCCTGGGACAGCTGGAAACACCATATATTTT. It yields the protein CASSPGTAGNTIYF.

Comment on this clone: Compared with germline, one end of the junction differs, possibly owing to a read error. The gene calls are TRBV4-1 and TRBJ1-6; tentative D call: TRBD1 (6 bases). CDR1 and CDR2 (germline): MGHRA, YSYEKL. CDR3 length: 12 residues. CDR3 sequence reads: CASRQNRAGAPF. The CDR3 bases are TGCGCCAGCAGGCAGAACAGGGCTGGCGCCCCCTTT.

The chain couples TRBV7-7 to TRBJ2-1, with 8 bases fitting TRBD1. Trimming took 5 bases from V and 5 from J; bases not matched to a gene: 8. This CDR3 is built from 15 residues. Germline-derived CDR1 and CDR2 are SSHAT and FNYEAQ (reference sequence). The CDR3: CASSPLTGVHNEQFF. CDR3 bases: TGTGCCAGCAGCCCTTTGACAGGGGTGCACAATGAGCAGTTCTTC.

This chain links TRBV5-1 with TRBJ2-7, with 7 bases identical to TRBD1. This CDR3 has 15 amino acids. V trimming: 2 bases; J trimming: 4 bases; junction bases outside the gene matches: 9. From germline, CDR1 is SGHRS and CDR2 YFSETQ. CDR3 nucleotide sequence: TGCGCCAGCAGCTTACAGGGGCCACCGAAGTACGAGCAGTACTTC. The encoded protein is CASSLQGPPKYEQYF.

The CDR3 coding sequence is TGTGCCAGCTCCCTCGAGACACCTCTCGATTCACCCCTCCACTTT. Residues: CASSLETPLDSPLHF. The chain links TRBV18 to TRBJ1-6; D is ambiguous. Deletions cut 6 bases from V and 8 bases from J, with 17 bases between. CDR1 is KGHSH and CDR2 is LQKENI in the germline V gene. This CDR3 has 15 amino acids.

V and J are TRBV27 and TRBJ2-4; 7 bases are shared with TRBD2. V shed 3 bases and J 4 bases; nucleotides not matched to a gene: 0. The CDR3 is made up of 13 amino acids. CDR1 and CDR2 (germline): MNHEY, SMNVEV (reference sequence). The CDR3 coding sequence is TGTGCCAGCAGTTTGGGAGGGAAAAACATTCAGTACTTC. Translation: CASSLGGKNIQYF.

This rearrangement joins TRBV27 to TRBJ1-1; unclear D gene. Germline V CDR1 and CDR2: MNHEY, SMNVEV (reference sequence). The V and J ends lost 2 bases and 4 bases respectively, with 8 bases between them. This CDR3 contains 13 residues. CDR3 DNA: TGTGCCAGCAGTTTAAGCCGGGGCACTGAAGCTTTCTTT. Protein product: CASSLSRGTEAFF.

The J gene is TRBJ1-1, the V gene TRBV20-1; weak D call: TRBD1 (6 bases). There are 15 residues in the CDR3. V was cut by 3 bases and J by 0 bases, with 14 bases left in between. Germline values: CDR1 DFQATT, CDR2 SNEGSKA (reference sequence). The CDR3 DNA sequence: TGCAGTGCTAGTCCCTGGGGGCCCGTGAACACTGAAGCTTTCTTT. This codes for CSASPWGPVNTEAFF.

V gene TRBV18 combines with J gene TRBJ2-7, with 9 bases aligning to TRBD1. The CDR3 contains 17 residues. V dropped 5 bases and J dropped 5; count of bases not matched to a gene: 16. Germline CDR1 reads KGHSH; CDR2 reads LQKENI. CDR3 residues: CASSSNRGQGTEHEQYF. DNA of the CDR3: TGTGCCAGCTCATCAAACCGGGGACAGGGAACTGAGCACGAGCAGTACTTC.

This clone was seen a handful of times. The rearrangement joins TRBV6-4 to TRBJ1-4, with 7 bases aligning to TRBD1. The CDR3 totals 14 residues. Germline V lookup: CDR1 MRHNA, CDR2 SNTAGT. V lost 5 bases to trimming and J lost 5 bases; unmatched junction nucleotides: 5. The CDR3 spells CASSPGGGNEKLFF. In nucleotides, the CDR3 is TGTGCCAGCAGTCCAGGGGGAGGCAATGAAAAACTGTTTTTT.

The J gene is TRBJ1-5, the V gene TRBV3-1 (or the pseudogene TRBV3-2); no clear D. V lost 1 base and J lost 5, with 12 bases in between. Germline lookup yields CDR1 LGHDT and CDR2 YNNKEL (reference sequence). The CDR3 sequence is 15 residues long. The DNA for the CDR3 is TGTGCCAGCAGCCAAGGATTCCAGGCTCATCAGCCCCAGCATTTT. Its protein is CASSQGFQAHQPQHF.

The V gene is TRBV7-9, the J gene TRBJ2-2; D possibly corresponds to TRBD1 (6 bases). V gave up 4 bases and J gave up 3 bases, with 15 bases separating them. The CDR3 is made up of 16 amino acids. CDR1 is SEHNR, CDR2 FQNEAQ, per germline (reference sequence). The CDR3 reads CASSSTRGSYTGELFF. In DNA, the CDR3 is TGTGCCAGCAGCTCCACCAGGGGATCCTACACCGGGGAGCTGTTTTTT.

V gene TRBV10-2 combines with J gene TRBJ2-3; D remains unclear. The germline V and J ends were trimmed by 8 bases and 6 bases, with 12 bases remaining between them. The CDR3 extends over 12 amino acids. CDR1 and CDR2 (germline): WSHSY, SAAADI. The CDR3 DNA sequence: TGCGCCAGCGCATCGACATCTGATACGCAGTATTTT. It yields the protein CASASTSDTQYF.

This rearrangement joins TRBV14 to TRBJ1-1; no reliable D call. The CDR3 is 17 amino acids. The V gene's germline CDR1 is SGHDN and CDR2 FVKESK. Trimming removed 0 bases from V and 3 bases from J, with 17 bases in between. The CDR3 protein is CASSQDLMGNGDTEAFF. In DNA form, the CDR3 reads TGTGCCAGCAGCCAAGATCTAATGGGGAACGGGGACACTGAAGCTTTCTTT.

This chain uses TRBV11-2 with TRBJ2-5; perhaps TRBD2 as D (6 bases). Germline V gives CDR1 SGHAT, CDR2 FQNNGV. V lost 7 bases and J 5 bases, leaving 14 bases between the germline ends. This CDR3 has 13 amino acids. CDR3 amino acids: CASTVGGRETQYF. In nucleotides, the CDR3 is TGTGCCAGCACTGTGGGGGGTAGGGAGACCCAGTACTTC.

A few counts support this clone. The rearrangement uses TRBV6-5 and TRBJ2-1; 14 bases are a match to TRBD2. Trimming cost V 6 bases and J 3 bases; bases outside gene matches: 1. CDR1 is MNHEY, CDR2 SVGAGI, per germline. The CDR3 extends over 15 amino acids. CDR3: CASSGLAGGYNEQFF. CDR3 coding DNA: TGTGCCAGCAGCGGACTAGCGGGGGGCTACAATGAGCAGTTCTTC.

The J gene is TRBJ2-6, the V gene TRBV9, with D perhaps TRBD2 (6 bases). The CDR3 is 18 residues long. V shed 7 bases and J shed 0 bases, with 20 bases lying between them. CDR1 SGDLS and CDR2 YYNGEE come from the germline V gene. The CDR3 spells CASGYGTALLSGANVLTF. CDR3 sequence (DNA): TGTGCCAGCGGTTATGGGACTGCCCTTCTCTCTGGGGCCAACGTCCTGACTTTC.

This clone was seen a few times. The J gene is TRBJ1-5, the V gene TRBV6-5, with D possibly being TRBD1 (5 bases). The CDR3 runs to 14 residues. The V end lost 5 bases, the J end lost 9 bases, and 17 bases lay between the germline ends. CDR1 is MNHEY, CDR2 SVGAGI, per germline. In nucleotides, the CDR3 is TGTGCCAGCAGTACTCGGGACTCTAAAGGGCCCCAGCATTTT. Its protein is CASSTRDSKGPQHF.

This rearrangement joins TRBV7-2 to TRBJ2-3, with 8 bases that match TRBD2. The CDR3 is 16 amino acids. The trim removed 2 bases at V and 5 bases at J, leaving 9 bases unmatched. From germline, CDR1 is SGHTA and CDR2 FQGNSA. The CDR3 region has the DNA TGTGCCAGCAGCTTACTAGCGGGTTTGGGGGGAGATACGCAGTATTTT. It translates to CASSLLAGLGGDTQYF.

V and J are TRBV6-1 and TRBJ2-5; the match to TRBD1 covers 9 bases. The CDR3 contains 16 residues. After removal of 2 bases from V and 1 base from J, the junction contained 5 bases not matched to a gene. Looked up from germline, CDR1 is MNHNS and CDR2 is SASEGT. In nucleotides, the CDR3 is TGTGCCAGCAGTGAATTTAGGGGACAGGGCCAAGAGACCCAGTACTTC. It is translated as CASSEFRGQGQETQYF.

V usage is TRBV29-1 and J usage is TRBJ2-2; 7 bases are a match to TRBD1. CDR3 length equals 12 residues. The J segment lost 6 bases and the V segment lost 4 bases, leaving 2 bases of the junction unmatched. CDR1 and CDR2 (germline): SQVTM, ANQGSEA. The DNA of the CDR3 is TGCAGCGTTGGACAGGGAGCCGGGGAGCTGTTTTTT. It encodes CSVGQGAGELFF.